The subject of this entry is one T cell receptor beta chain. The sample is drawn from a study of sequential checkpoint blockade in melanoma. Study summary: Patients were randomized 1:1 to nivolumab-then-ipilimumab or ipilimumab-then-nivolumab first-line. Each arm's sequence ended with maintenance nivolumab.

Profiled with immunoSEQ multiplex PCR; TCRdb holds only in-frame clones, not every one. The sample lists around 10,000 clones, roughly 72% occurring once. The CDR3 loop spans 15 amino acids. After removal of 3 bases from V and 9 bases from J, the junction contained 7 bases not matched to a gene. Germline CDR1 and CDR2: SGDLS and YYNGEE. The treatment was: randomized to nivolumab then ipilimumab (arm A) or the reverse (arm B). The receptor comes from a human donor with melanoma. The chain recombines TRBV9 with TRBJ1-6, with 9 bases lining up with TRBD1. Source: CD8+ T cells sorted from blood (inferred from file names), taken from a patient given nivolumab and ipilimumab in sequence. CDR3: CASSAWTGEGSPLHF. Here the CDR3 DNA reads TGTGCCAGCAGCGCCTGGACAGGGGAAGGTTCACCCCTCCACTTT. Together with reference TRBV9 and TRBJ1-6, the CDR3 gives the full variable domain: DSGVTQTPKHLITATGQRVTLRCSPRSGDLSVYWYQQSLDQGLQFLIQYYNGEERAKGNILERFSAQQFPDLHSELNLSSLELGDSALYFCASSAWTGEGSPLHFGNGTRLTVT.